These 18 T cell receptor beta chains originate from one sample sequenced in a study of beta chain features in type 1 diabetes. The entirety of the isolated RNA underwent reverse transcription, so expressed TCRB transcripts were sequenced. Some clones are missing from TCRdb's copy, which holds only in-frame ones; the method was immunoSEQ multiplex PCR. The sample carries more than 300,000 clones, roughly 16% recorded once. What was sequenced was naive CD4+ T cells from blood. The source is a young woman in good health.

The rearrangement uses TRBV5-4 and TRBJ2-5; D call uncertain. The V gene lost 3 bases and the J gene lost 1 base, with 10 bases spanning the gap. CDR1 SGHNT and CDR2 YYREEE come from the germline V gene (reference sequence). The CDR3 is made up of 14 amino acids. CDR3 coding DNA: TGTGCCAGCAGCTCCTACCTCCTCCAAGAGACCCAGTACTTC. Residues: CASSSYLLQETQYF.

A few counts support this clone. The chain is built from TRBV7-9 and TRBJ2-5; the D gene is possibly TRBD1 (5 bases). Germline CDR1 reads SEHNR; CDR2 reads FQNEAQ (reference sequence). The CDR3 extends over 17 amino acids. Trimming stripped 5 bases from V and 0 bases from J, with 19 bases between. The chain's CDR3 is CASSLNPPQGYQETQYF. CDR3 coding DNA: TGTGCCAGCAGCCTTAATCCTCCTCAGGGTTACCAAGAGACCCAGTACTTC.

This clone has a handful of counts. The chain links TRBV9 to TRBJ2-5, with 10 bases identical to TRBD1. V lost 3 bases to trimming and J lost 5 bases; unmatched junction nucleotides: 10. This CDR3 region has 16 residues. In germline, CDR1 is SGDLS, CDR2 YYNGEE. As DNA, the CDR3 is TGTGCCAGCAGCGACTCCGGGACAGGGGTAGGGGAGACCCAGTACTTC. This gives the protein CASSDSGTGVGETQYF.

This chain uses TRBV27 with TRBJ1-3; possibly TRBD1 for D (6 bases). V lost 4 bases, J lost 4 bases, and 17 bases lay in between. CDR1 MNHEY and CDR2 SMNVEV come from the germline V gene (reference sequence). This CDR3 comprises 16 residues. The CDR3 DNA sequence: TGTGCCAGCAGTTACTCATACAGGGTTTCGGGAAACACCATATATTTT. This codes for CASSYSYRVSGNTIYF.

This clone was observed a few times. This sequence joins TRBV7-2 and TRBJ2-5; 7 positions match TRBD1. Germline V gives CDR1 SGHTA, CDR2 FQGNSA. The junction had 3 bases not matched to a gene; V was cut back by 5 bases and J by 3 bases. CDR3 length equals 13 residues. CDR3 DNA: TGTGCCAGCAGCCGGGGACAGAAAGAGACCCAGTACTTC. It is translated as CASSRGQKETQYF.

The chain combines TRBV5-1 with TRBJ2-1, with TRBD2 matching 15 bases. CDR1 SGHRS and CDR2 YFSETQ come from the germline V gene. The CDR3 contains 18 residues. V trimming: 3 bases; J trimming: 0 bases; junction bases outside the gene matches: 4. CDR3 sequence reads: CASSSGTSGRYSYNEQFF. CDR3 coding DNA: TGCGCCAGCAGCTCCGGGACTAGCGGGAGGTACTCCTACAATGAGCAGTTCTTC.

This clone was counted between two and nine times. The chain carries TRBV11-2 and TRBJ2-3; 9 nucleotides align to TRBD1. From germline, CDR1 is SGHAT and CDR2 FQNNGV. The CDR3 contains 17 residues. Trimming took 3 bases from V and 3 from J; bases not matched to a gene: 10. CDR3 nucleotides: TGTGCCAGCAGCTTCGGGGTGACAGGGGGTGGGACAGATACGCAGTATTTT. Translated: CASSFGVTGGGTDTQYF.

V usage is TRBV7-9 and J usage is TRBJ2-2, with a tentative D call TRBD2 (6 bases). Trimming left V 5 bases short and J 4 bases short, with 11 bases between. The CDR3 contains 14 residues. CDR1 and CDR2 from the germline V gene are SEHNR and FQNEAQ (reference sequence). The CDR3 bases are TGTGCCAGCAGCACCGGGGGATTCACCGGGGAGCTGTTTTTT. Amino acids: CASSTGGFTGELFF.

This clone was seen a handful of times. V is TRBV29-1 and J is TRBJ2-7; 7 bases are shared with TRBD2. The CDR3 sequence is 14 residues long. The germline CDR1 and CDR2 sequences are SQVTM and ANQGSEA. V dropped 6 bases and J dropped 7; count of bases not matched to a gene: 15. Written as DNA, the CDR3 is TGCAGCGTGAAAAAACTAGCGCTACAAGGGGAGCAGTACTTC. Translating it yields CSVKKLALQGEQYF.

This clone turned up a few times. The chain is built from TRBV30 and TRBJ1-2; no firm D call. The CDR3 is made up of 13 amino acids. The germline CDR1 and CDR2 sequences are GTSNPN and SVGIG (reference sequence). V lost 3 bases and J lost 6, with 14 bases in between. CDR3 in amino acids: CAWSRGLSDGYTF. The CDR3 bases are TGTGCCTGGAGCAGAGGTCTAAGTGATGGCTACACCTTC.

The count of this clone is one. V is TRBV6-5 and J is TRBJ1-4; 8 positions match TRBD1. Germline trimming cut 7 bases from V and 7 bases from J; bases unmatched to any gene: 5. Germline CDR1 MNHEY, CDR2 SVGAGI. The length of the CDR3 is 13 residues. CDR3 sequence: CASKGQGGEKLFF. As DNA, the CDR3 is TGTGCCAGCAAAGGACAGGGAGGTGAAAAACTGTTTTTT.

The chain links TRBV4-1 to TRBJ2-7, with 7 bases matching TRBD1. Looked up from germline, CDR1 is MGHRA and CDR2 is YSYEKL. Trimming cost V 1 base and J 1 base; bases outside gene matches: 4. The CDR3 loop spans 15 amino acids. For the CDR3, the DNA is TGCGCCAGCAGCCAAGCCCCGGGACAGTCCTACGAGCAGTACTTC. Translated, it gives CASSQAPGQSYEQYF.

This clone has a handful of counts. The chain couples TRBV30 to TRBJ1-2, with D uncertain. Germline V gene data show CDR1 as GTSNPN and CDR2 as SVGIG (reference sequence). Trimming stripped 0 bases from V and 7 bases from J, with 15 bases between. The CDR3 is 14 amino acids. CDR3: CAWSVGFRGGGYTF. In DNA form, the CDR3 reads TGTGCCTGGAGTGTAGGGTTTCGGGGAGGTGGCTACACCTTC. Full variable domain (outside the CDR3, taken from reference TRBV30 and TRBJ1-2): SQTIHQWPATLVQPVGSPLSLECTVEGTSNPNLYWYRQAAGRGLQLLFYSVGIGQISSEVPQNLSASRPQDRQFILSSKKLLLSDSGFYLCAWSVGFRGGGYTFGSGTRLTVV.

There are a few counts of this clone. The chain combines TRBV30 with TRBJ1-5; D gene unclear. The CDR3 consists of 11 residues. Germline-derived CDR1 and CDR2 are GTSNPN and SVGIG (reference sequence). The V and J ends lost 2 bases and 10 bases respectively, with 9 bases between them. Here the CDR3 reads CAWSRSGPQHF. CDR3 DNA sequence: TGTGCCTGGAGTCGAAGCGGACCCCAGCATTTT. The full variable domain, with the rest looked up from reference TRBV30 and TRBJ1-5, is SQTIHQWPATLVQPVGSPLSLECTVEGTSNPNLYWYRQAAGRGLQLLFYSVGIGQISSEVPQNLSASRPQDRQFILSSKKLLLSDSGFYLCAWSRSGPQHFGDGTRLSIL.

This chain connects TRBV10-3 to TRBJ2-1, with TRBD1 identical over 8 bases. The V gene's germline CDR1 is ENHRY and CDR2 SYGVKD. This CDR3 is built from 13 residues. Germline trimming cut 6 bases from V and 7 bases from J; bases unmatched to any gene: 5. CDR3 bases: TGTGCCATCAGACGGACAGGGATGAATGAGCAGTTCTTC. It specifies CAIRRTGMNEQFF.

The rearrangement uses TRBV13 and TRBJ1-1; TRBD1 agrees at 9 bases. J gave up 4 bases and V 4 bases, and 10 bases lay outside the gene matches. Germline V gives CDR1 PRHDT, CDR2 FYEKMQ (reference sequence). CDR3 length: 16 residues. CDR3: CASSSRTGVVITEAFF. The DNA of the CDR3 is TGTGCCAGCAGCTCCCGGACAGGGGTAGTGATCACTGAAGCTTTCTTT.

V usage is TRBV4-1 and J usage is TRBJ2-1, with D possibly TRBD1 on 6 matching bases. Germline lookup yields CDR1 MGHRA and CDR2 YSYEKL. The V gene lost 0 bases and the J gene lost 2 bases, with 20 bases spanning the gap. This CDR3 contains 19 residues. The CDR3 here is CASSQDSVWGPRPYNEQFF. DNA of the CDR3: TGCGCCAGCAGCCAAGATTCTGTTTGGGGGCCACGGCCCTACAATGAGCAGTTCTTC.

This clone was seen only a few times. The chain recombines TRBV29-1 with TRBJ2-5; 8 bases match TRBD1. J was trimmed by 5 bases and V by 8 bases; bases with no gene match: 13. This CDR3 spans 14 amino acids. The germline gives CDR1 SQVTM, CDR2 ANQGSEA. The CDR3 loop is CSHTDRGRVETQYF. The CDR3 DNA reads as TGCAGCCATACCGACAGGGGAAGGGTGGAGACCCAGTACTTC.